Given below is one T cell receptor (beta chain) in context. This entry belongs to a study of cytotoxic CD8 clonotypes in ibrutinib-treated CLL. Between the trimmed V and J ends, which lost 0 bases and 5 bases, there was a span of 10 bases. The germline V gene encodes CDR1 GTSNPN and CDR2 SVGIG (reference sequence). The CDR3 spans 13 residues. The method was immunoSEQ multiplex PCR; TCRdb's version includes in-frame clones alone and lacks a portion of them. The profile shows about 140,000 clones, 60% to 85% of them singletons. The TCR comes from a human donor with chronic lymphocytic leukemia. The starting material was PBMCs, obtained after 12 months of ibrutinib treatment. This chain joins TRBV30 and TRBJ2-5, with D tentatively TRBD1 or TRBD2 (5 bases each). The CDR3, as DNA: TGTGCCTGGAGTGTACTAGGGGTTGAGACCCAGTACTTC. This codes for CAWSVLGVETQYF.